This TCR beta chain was documented in a study of T cell responses to AZD1222 COVID-19 vaccine. Study observations and caveats: Among vaccine-associated CD4 TCRs, coverage spanned spike, with dominance at 160-218 and 743-854. Without day 14 samples, only post-peak T cell repertoires were studied.

TCRdb keeps only in-frame clones here, not all; method: immunoSEQ multiplex PCR. The sample contains some 150,000 clones, 94% of which appear only once. About this clone itself: Its antigen is unknown.

Germline CDR1 and CDR2: SGHRS and YFSETQ. This CDR3 contains 14 residues. With 4 bases clipped from V and 1 base from J, the junction kept 5 bases outside the gene matches. The specimen comprised peripheral blood, sampled on day 0 of AZD1222 vaccination. The TCR was taken from an adult in good health. The chain joins TRBV5-1 to TRBJ2-7, with TRBD1 matching 7 bases. The CDR3 spells CASSIGTESYEQYV. For the CDR3, the DNA is TGCGCCAGCAGCATAGGGACAGAGTCCTACGAGCAGTACGTC.